This entry lists 7 T cell receptor beta chains sequenced from one sample in a study of T-cell reconstitution after alpha-beta-depleted transplantation in children. The library targeted TCRbeta and was prepared with unique molecular identifiers. TCRdb independently ran MiXCR on the PCR reads; one entry per CDR3 protein. The profile shows about 230,000 distinct CDR3 sequences, about 9.2% of them singletons. The input for sequencing was PBMCs from the stem cell graft donor, taken from the stem cell graft. The source is a human donor who donated a stem cell graft to a child with acute lymphoblastic leukemia.

The chain is built from TRBV24-1 and TRBJ1-1; D gene unclear. V was shortened by 0 bases and J by 5 bases, with 18 bases between the two germline ends. Germline CDR1 reads KGHDR; CDR2 reads SFDVKD. This CDR3 is 17 amino acids long. This chain's CDR3 is CATSDLLQAVLETEAFF. DNA of the CDR3: TGTGCCACCAGTGATTTGCTTCAGGCCGTCTTGGAGACTGAAGCTTTCTTT.

This clonotype was seen a few times. The chain uses TRBV3-1 and TRBJ2-6; D call uncertain. This CDR3 is 15 amino acids long. V gave up 3 bases and J gave up 0 bases, with 6 bases separating them. The germline V gene has CDR1 LGHDT and CDR2 YNNKEL (reference sequence). This CDR3 is CASSQSPSGANVLTF. The CDR3 DNA reads TGTGCCAGCAGCCAGTCCCCCTCTGGGGCCAACGTCCTGACTTTC.

This clonotype was picked up a small number of times. The chain uses TRBV5-5 and TRBJ1-2, with D uncertain. The CDR3 spans 13 residues. V lost 4 bases and J 6 bases, leaving 13 bases between the germline ends. Germline loops: CDR1 SGHKS, CDR2 YYEKEE (reference sequence). CDR3 sequence reads: CASSTTPGDGYTF. DNA of the CDR3: TGTGCCAGCAGCACGACCCCTGGAGATGGCTACACCTTC.

The genes are TRBV20-1 and TRBJ2-1, with D possibly TRBD2 on 6 matching bases. The V and J ends lost 4 bases and 5 bases respectively, with 12 bases between them. Germline V gene lookup returns CDR1 DFQATT and CDR2 SNEGSKA (reference sequence). CDR3 length: 13 residues. The CDR3, as DNA: TGCAGTGCTAATTGGAGGGGCGACAATGAGCAGTTCTTC. It specifies CSANWRGDNEQFF.

The gene calls are TRBV5-1 and TRBJ2-7; D call uncertain. This CDR3 is built from 13 residues. CDR1 and CDR2 (germline): SGHRS, YFSETQ. V was trimmed by 0 bases and J by 3 bases, leaving 7 bases between them. Here the CDR3 reads CASSLGRFYEQYF. For the CDR3, the DNA is TGCGCCAGCAGCTTGGGACGGTTCTACGAGCAGTACTTC.

This clonotype came up many times. V is TRBV5-1 and J is TRBJ2-6; 8 positions match TRBD1. CDR3 size: 19 residues. Germline V gene lookup returns CDR1 SGHRS and CDR2 YFSETQ. The V segment lost 0 bases and the J segment 8 bases; nucleotides outside the gene matches: 16. DNA for the CDR3: TGCGCCAGCAGCTTGGGTCAGGGGGCCCTCTCTCTGGGGACCAACGTCCTGACTTTC. Amino acids: CASSLGQGALSLGTNVLTF.

The V gene is TRBV11-2, the J gene TRBJ2-1; TRBD2 agrees at 15 bases. This CDR3 is 18 amino acids long. The germline V gene encodes CDR1 SGHAT and CDR2 FQNNGV. V shed 5 bases and J 4 bases; nucleotides not matched to a gene: 9. CDR3 nucleotide sequence: TGTGCCAGCAGCCCGCGGACTAGCGGGGGGGTTGATTACAATGAGCAGTTCTTC. Amino acids: CASSPRTSGGVDYNEQFF.